This TCR beta chain was profiled in a study of radiation and T cells in renal cell carcinoma. In the case of this clone: Its antigen is not identified.

This sample's time point: blood 4 weeks post-SBRT, at nephrectomy. Treatment given: 15 Gy SBRT to primary tumor, nephrectomy 4 weeks later. Method: immunoSEQ multiplex PCR; TCRdb's copy keeps in-frame clones and lacks some. Of around 64,000 clones in the sample, 60% to 85% are singletons; the top ten hold less than 8%. CDR1 and CDR2 from the germline V gene are LGHNA and YSLEER. Trimming pared 0 bases from V and 11 bases from J, leaving 10 bases between. CDR3 length: 13 residues. Findings and caveats of the study: No pretreatment tumor biopsies were available for baseline clonotypes.

J is TRBJ1-4 and V is TRBV4-3, with D hard to call. This TCR was recovered from a man in his sixties with renal cell carcinoma. This specimen consisted of blood, obtained from a patient whose treatment included radiotherapy and nephrectomy. The CDR3 sequence is CASSQEGRRKLFF. In DNA, the CDR3 is TGCGCCAGCAGCCAAGAGGGCCGGCGGAAACTGTTTTTT.